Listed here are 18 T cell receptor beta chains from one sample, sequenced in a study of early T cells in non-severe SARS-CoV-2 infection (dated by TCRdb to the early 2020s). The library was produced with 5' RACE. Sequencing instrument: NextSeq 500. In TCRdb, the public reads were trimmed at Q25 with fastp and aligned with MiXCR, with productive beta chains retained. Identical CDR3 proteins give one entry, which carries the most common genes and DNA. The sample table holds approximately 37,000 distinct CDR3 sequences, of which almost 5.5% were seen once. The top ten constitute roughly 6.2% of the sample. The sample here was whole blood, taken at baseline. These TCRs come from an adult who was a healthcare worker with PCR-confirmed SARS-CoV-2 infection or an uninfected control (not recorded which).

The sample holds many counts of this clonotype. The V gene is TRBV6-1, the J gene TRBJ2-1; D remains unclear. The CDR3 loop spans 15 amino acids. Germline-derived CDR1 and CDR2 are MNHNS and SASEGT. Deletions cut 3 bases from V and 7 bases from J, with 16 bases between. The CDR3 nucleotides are TGTGCCAGCAGTGAGGACCCGCACCACTTGAATGAGCAGTTCTTC. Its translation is CASSEDPHHLNEQFF.

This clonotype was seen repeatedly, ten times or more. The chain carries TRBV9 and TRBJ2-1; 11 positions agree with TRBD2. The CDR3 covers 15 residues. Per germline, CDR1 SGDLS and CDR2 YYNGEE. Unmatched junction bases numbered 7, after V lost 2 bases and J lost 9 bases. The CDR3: CASSVGLAEGGEQFF. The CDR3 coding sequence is TGTGCCAGCAGCGTGGGACTAGCGGAGGGGGGTGAGCAGTTCTTC.

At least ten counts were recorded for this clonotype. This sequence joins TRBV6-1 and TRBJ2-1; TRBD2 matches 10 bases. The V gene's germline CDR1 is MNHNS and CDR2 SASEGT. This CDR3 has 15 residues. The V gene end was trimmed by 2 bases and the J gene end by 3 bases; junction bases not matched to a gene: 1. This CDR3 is CASSESSGSYNEQFF. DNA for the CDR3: TGTGCCAGCAGTGAATCTAGCGGGAGCTACAATGAGCAGTTCTTC.

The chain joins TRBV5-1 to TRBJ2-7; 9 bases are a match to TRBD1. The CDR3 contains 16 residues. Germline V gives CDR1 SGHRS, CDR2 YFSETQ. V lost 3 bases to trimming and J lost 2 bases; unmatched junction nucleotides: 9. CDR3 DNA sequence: TGCGCCAGCAGCTACCGTCCGGGACAGGGACCCTACGAGCAGTACTTC. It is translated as CASSYRPGQGPYEQYF.

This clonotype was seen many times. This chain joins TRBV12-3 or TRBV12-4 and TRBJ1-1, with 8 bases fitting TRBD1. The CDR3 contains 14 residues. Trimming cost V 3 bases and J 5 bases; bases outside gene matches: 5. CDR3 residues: CASSLDRARTEAFF. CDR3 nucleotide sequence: TGTGCCAGCAGTTTGGACAGGGCTAGGACTGAAGCTTTCTTT.

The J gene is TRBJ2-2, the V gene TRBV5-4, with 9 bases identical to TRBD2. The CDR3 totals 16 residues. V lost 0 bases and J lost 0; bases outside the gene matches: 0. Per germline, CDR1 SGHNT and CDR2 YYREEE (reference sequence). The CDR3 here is CASSLGGRANTGELFF. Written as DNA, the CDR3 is TGTGCCAGCAGCTTGGGCGGGAGGGCGAACACCGGGGAGCTGTTTTTT.

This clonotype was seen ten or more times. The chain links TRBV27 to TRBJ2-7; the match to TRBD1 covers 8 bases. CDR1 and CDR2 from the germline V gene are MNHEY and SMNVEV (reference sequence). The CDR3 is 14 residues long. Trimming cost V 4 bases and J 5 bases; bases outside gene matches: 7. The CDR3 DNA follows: TGTGCCAGCAGTTCCTGGACAGGGATAAACGAGCAGTACTTC. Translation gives CASSSWTGINEQYF.

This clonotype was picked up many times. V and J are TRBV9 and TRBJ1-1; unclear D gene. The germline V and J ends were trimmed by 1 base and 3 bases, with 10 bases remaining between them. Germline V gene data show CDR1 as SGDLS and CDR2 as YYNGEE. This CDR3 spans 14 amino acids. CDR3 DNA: TGTGCCAGCAGCGTATATCCGGCCGACACTGAAGCTTTCTTT. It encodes CASSVYPADTEAFF. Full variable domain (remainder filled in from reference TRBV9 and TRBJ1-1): DSGVTQTPKHLITATGQRVTLRCSPRSGDLSVYWYQQSLDQGLQFLIQYYNGEERAKGNILERFSAQQFPDLHSELNLSSLELGDSALYFCASSVYPADTEAFFGQGTRLTVV.

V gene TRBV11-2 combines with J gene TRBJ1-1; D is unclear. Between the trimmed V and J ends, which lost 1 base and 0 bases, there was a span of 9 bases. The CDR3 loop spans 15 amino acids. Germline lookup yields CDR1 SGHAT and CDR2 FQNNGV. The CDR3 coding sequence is TGTGCCAGCAGCTTAGTCCCAGTAATGAACACTGAAGCTTTCTTT. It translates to CASSLVPVMNTEAFF.

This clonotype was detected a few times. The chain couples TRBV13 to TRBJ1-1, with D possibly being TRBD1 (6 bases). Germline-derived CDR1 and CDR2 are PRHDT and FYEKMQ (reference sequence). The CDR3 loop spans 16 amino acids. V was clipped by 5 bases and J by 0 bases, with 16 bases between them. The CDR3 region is CASSQRFGTLNTEAFF. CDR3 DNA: TGTGCCAGCAGCCAACGATTCGGGACACTGAACACTGAAGCTTTCTTT.

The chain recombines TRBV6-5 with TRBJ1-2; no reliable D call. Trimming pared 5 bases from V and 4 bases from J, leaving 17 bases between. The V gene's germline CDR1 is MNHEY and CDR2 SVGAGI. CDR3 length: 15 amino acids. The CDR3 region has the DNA TGTGCCAGCAGTCCCGACTTATGGGCGATCTATGGCTACACCTTC. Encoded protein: CASSPDLWAIYGYTF.

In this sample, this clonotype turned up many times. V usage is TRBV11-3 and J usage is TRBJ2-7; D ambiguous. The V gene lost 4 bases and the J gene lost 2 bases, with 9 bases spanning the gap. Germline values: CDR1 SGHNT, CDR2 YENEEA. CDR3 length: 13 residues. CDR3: CASSSAATYEQYV. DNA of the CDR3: TGTGCCAGCAGCTCCGCAGCCACCTACGAGCAGTACGTC.

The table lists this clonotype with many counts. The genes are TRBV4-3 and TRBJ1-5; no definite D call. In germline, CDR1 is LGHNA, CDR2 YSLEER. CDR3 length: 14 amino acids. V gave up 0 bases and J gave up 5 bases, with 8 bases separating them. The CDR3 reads CASSQDHSYQPQHF. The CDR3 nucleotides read TGCGCCAGCAGCCAAGACCACAGTTATCAGCCCCAGCATTTT.

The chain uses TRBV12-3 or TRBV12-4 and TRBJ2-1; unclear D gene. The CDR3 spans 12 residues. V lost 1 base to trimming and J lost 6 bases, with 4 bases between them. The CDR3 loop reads CASSLGLNEQFF. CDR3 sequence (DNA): TGTGCCAGCAGTTTAGGGCTCAATGAGCAGTTCTTC.

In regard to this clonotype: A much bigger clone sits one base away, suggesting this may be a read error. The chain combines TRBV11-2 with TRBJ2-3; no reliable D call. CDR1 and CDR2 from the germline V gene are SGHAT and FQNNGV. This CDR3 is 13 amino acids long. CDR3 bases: TGTTCCAGCACCCGACTCACCCCAGATACGCAGTATTTT. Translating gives CSSTRLTPDTQYF.

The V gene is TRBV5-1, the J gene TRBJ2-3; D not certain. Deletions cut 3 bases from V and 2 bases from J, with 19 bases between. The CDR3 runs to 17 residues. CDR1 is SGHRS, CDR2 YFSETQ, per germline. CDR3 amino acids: CASSSGHVVVNTDTQYF. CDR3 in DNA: TGCGCCAGCAGCTCTGGCCACGTGGTAGTAAACACAGATACGCAGTATTTT.

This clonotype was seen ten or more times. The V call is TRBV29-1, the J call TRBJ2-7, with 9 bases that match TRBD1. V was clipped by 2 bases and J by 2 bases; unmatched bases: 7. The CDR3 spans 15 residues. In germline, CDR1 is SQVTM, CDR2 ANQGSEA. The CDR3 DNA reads TGCAGCGTTGAATTGACGGACAGGGGCGCCTACGAGCAGTACTTC. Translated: CSVELTDRGAYEQYF.

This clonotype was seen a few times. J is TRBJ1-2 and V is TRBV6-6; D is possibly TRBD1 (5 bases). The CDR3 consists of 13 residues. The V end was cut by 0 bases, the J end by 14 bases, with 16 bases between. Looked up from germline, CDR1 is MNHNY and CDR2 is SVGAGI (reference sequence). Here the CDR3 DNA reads TGTGCCAGCAGTTACTCGTCCCAGGCAGGGCTGACCTTC. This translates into CASSYSSQAGLTF.